Following are 19 T cell receptor beta chains from one sample sequenced in a study of blood T cell repertoires in COVID-19 (dated by TCRdb to about 2020). The library came from the immunoSEQ multiplex PCR assay. The source is immuneACCESS, and TCRdb retained only in-frame sequences with V and J called. Part of the clones is not carried over; for the studies checked, unresolved V genes explain less than half of this, and the remainder is unexplained. The sample contains over 250,000 clones, nearly 90% of them found a single time. In total, the top ten clones hold 1.5% to 2% of the sample. The sample comprised PBMCs or T cells enriched from blood (not recorded which). These receptors originate from a woman aged 55-69 years who had recovered from COVID-19.

The chain has TRBV30 and TRBJ1-2; 11 bases align to TRBD1. This CDR3 has 17 residues. The germline gives CDR1 GTSNPN, CDR2 SVGIG (reference sequence). V lost 0 bases and J lost 7; bases outside the gene matches: 13. CDR3 in amino acids: CAWSVRLGQGGFVGYTF. The CDR3 DNA reads TGTGCCTGGAGTGTACGATTGGGACAGGGGGGATTCGTTGGCTACACCTTC.

V is TRBV28 and J is TRBJ1-1, with TRBD1 identical over 8 bases. Unmatched junction bases numbered 8, after V lost 4 bases and J lost 1 base. CDR3 length equals 16 residues. CDR1 and CDR2 (germline): MDHEN, SYDVKM. Here the CDR3 reads CASSSPDRATNTEAFF. CDR3 nucleotides: TGTGCCAGCAGTTCGCCGGACAGGGCTACGAACACTGAAGCTTTCTTT.

The chain has TRBV28 and TRBJ2-1, with D possibly matching TRBD1 (5 bases). V was shortened by 6 bases and J by 5 bases, with 14 bases between the two germline ends. CDR1 MDHEN and CDR2 SYDVKM come from the germline V gene. This CDR3 is 14 amino acids long. The CDR3 DNA reads as TGTGCCAGCAGACCACCCCCACAGGACAATGAGCAGTTCTTC. It encodes CASRPPPQDNEQFF.

This clone was recorded only once. The chain employs TRBV28 and TRBJ1-1; tentatively, D is TRBD1 (6 bases). CDR1 MDHEN and CDR2 SYDVKM come from the germline V gene. This CDR3 is built from 14 residues. CDR3 in amino acids: CASFRGAGNTEAFF. CDR3 nucleotide sequence: TGTGCTTCCTTCCGGGGGGCTGGGAACACTGAAGCTTTCTTT.

The V call is TRBV7-9, the J call TRBJ2-1, with 8 positions matching TRBD1. Germline CDR1 and CDR2: SEHNR and FQNEAQ (reference sequence). The CDR3 extends over 13 amino acids. V was clipped by 5 bases and J by 6 bases; unmatched bases: 3. The CDR3 DNA sequence: TGTGCCAGCAGCAGGACAGGGTTCAATGAGCAGTTCTTC. Translating it yields CASSRTGFNEQFF.

This chain joins TRBV19 and TRBJ2-2; TRBD1 is a possible D gene (5 bases). Between the trimmed V and J ends, which lost 10 bases and 2 bases, there was a span of 11 bases. This CDR3 spans 13 amino acids. Germline CDR1 LNHDA, CDR2 SQIVND (reference sequence). The CDR3 sequence is CATPGPNTGELFF. The CDR3 DNA reads TGTGCCACTCCAGGGCCAAACACCGGGGAGCTGTTTTTT. Variable domain in full (rest from reference TRBV19 and TRBJ2-2): DGGITQSPKYLFRKEGQNVTLSCEQNLNHDAMYWYRQDPGQGLRLIYYSQIVNDFQKGDIAEGYSVSREKKESFPLTVTSAQKNPTAFYLCATPGPNTGELFFGEGSRLTVL.

The J gene is TRBJ2-1, the V gene TRBV7-9; D may be TRBD1 (6 bases). V was cut by 5 bases and J by 6 bases, with 11 bases left in between. Per the germline V gene, CDR1 is SEHNR and CDR2 is FQNEAQ (reference sequence). The length of the CDR3 is 13 residues. DNA of the CDR3: TGTGCCAGCAGCCCCCAAGGGGGCAATGAGCAGTTCTTC. Protein sequence: CASSPQGGNEQFF.

The chain joins TRBV2 to TRBJ2-2; TRBD2 matches at 7 bases. CDR1 is SNHLY and CDR2 is FYNNEI in the germline V gene. With V trimmed by 11 bases and J by 9 bases, 12 bases remained unmatched. The CDR3 is made up of 13 amino acids. The CDR3 bases are TGTGCCCAAAAGGGAGGGCAAAACCGGGAGCTGTTTTTT. Translation gives CAQKGGQNRELFF.

This clone has only one observation. The chain links TRBV2 to TRBJ2-2, with 10 bases aligning to TRBD1. The CDR3 has 14 residues. The V gene end was trimmed by 8 bases and the J gene end by 3 bases; junction bases not matched to a gene: 3. Germline values: CDR1 SNHLY, CDR2 FYNNEI. CDR3 nucleotides: TGTGCCAGCCAGGGGACAGGGGACACCGGGGAGCTGTTTTTT. It yields the protein CASQGTGDTGELFF.

This clone has more than one count but fewer than ten. The genes are TRBV11-3 and TRBJ1-1, with D unclear. The germline gives CDR1 SGHNT, CDR2 YENEEA. Trimming left V 5 bases short and J 0 bases short, with 13 bases between. The CDR3 contains 15 residues. The CDR3 region is CASSRRAGMNTEAFF. The CDR3 DNA is TGTGCCAGCAGCAGGAGGGCGGGAATGAACACTGAAGCTTTCTTT. Together with reference TRBV11-3 and TRBJ1-1, the CDR3 gives the full variable domain: EAGVVQSPRYKIIEKKQPVAFWCNPISGHNTLYWYLQNLGQGPELLIRYENEEAVDDSQLPKDRFSAERLKGVDSTLKIQPAELGDSAVYLCASSRRAGMNTEAFFGQGTRLTVV.

The chain carries TRBV27 and TRBJ1-4, with D maybe TRBD1 (6 bases). The germline V and J ends were trimmed by 3 bases and 12 bases, with 14 bases remaining between them. The CDR3 has 13 amino acids. CDR1 is MNHEY and CDR2 is SMNVEV in the germline V gene (reference sequence). CDR3 DNA sequence: TGTGCCAGCAGTTTTGTCAGGGGTGGGGAACTGTTTTTT. Amino acids: CASSFVRGGELFF.

This rearrangement joins TRBV29-1 to TRBJ1-1; D is ambiguous. The CDR3 loop spans 13 amino acids. The V end was cut by 4 bases, the J end by 0 bases, with 9 bases between. Germline lookup yields CDR1 SQVTM and CDR2 ANQGSEA. CDR3 sequence: CSVGTVMNTEAFF. CDR3 coding DNA: TGCAGCGTTGGAACGGTTATGAACACTGAAGCTTTCTTT.

The rearrangement uses TRBV6-5 and TRBJ1-4; D unclear. From germline, CDR1 is MNHEY and CDR2 SVGAGI. This CDR3 region has 15 residues. Trimming removed 6 bases from V and 0 bases from J, with 11 bases in between. DNA of the CDR3: TGTGCCAGCAGCCTAAGAGGAGCAACTAATGAAAAACTGTTTTTT. Residues: CASSLRGATNEKLFF.

The chain carries TRBV9 and TRBJ2-3; 12 bases line up with TRBD2. From germline, CDR1 is SGDLS and CDR2 YYNGEE. V was clipped by 3 bases and J by 5 bases; unmatched bases: 7. The CDR3 has 16 amino acids. The CDR3 is CASSAGTSGSQDTQYF. The CDR3 DNA reads as TGTGCCAGCAGCGCAGGGACTAGCGGGTCCCAAGATACGCAGTATTTT.

The rearrangement uses TRBV4-1 and TRBJ2-3; no firm D call. CDR1 is MGHRA and CDR2 is YSYEKL in the germline V gene. The CDR3 totals 14 residues. Between the trimmed V and J ends, which lost 4 bases and 0 bases, there was a span of 8 bases. The CDR3 DNA is TGCGCCAGCAGCCCAGGTCCTAGCACAGATACGCAGTATTTT. Translated: CASSPGPSTDTQYF.

A word on this clone: One end of the junction does not line up with germline, which may come from a read error. The chain recombines TRBV7-7 with TRBJ2-5; D unresolved. CDR1 and CDR2 (germline): SSHAT, FNYEAQ (reference sequence). CDR3 size: 15 residues. CDR3 coding DNA: TGTGCTAGCAGCTTAGTGCGCAGCGAGGAGACGACCCAGTACTTC. Its translation is CASSLVRSEETTQYF.

This chain uses TRBV7-9 with TRBJ2-6; D unclear. This CDR3 region has 16 residues. Trimming cost V 2 bases and J 4 bases, with 12 bases left between them. Germline values: CDR1 SEHNR, CDR2 FQNEAQ (reference sequence). CDR3 residues: CASSLNAVWGANVLTF. The CDR3 DNA is TGTGCCAGCAGCTTAAATGCGGTCTGGGGGGCCAACGTCCTGACTTTC.

The V and J genes are TRBV19 and TRBJ1-5; 10 bases align to TRBD1. CDR1 LNHDA and CDR2 SQIVND come from the germline V gene (reference sequence). The V and J ends lost 3 bases and 6 bases, in that order; junction bases with no gene match: 5. There are 15 residues in the CDR3. CDR3: CASSIGQGVPQPQHF. The CDR3 DNA sequence: TGTGCCAGTAGTATTGGACAGGGGGTGCCTCAGCCCCAGCATTTT. Drawing the rest from reference TRBV19 and TRBJ1-5, the complete variable domain is DGGITQSPKYLFRKEGQNVTLSCEQNLNHDAMYWYRQDPGQGLRLIYYSQIVNDFQKGDIAEGYSVSREKKESFPLTVTSAQKNPTAFYLCASSIGQGVPQPQHFGDGTRLSIL.

The gene calls are TRBV7-3 and TRBJ2-1; D is possibly TRBD2 (7 bases). V lost 5 bases to trimming and J lost 5 bases, with 19 bases between them. The germline gives CDR1 SGHTA, CDR2 FQGTGA. The CDR3 contains 16 residues. The CDR3 sequence: CASSPFVGGPDNEQFF. CDR3 nucleotide sequence: TGTGCCAGCAGCCCGTTTGTGGGGGGGCCCGACAATGAGCAGTTCTTC.